A selection of T cell receptor beta chains follows, all from one sample in a study of shared clonotypes between healthy human individuals. Repertoires were generated with immunoSEQ multiplex PCR, while TCRdb's copy carries only in-frame clones and drops some. Of around 2,000,000 clones listed, roughly 94% are singletons. The sequencing input was naive CD8+ T cells sorted from blood. These receptors all come from a man aged 18 to 30 in good health. The CDR3 runs from the conserved cysteine through the conserved F or W. The order of the fields is J gene, V gene, clone size, D gene, CDR3 protein, CDR3 DNA. A D gene is named only where the DNA matches it firmly. For some rows the clone size is stated as once, few or many, or as a class when expanded; others skip it.

J gene: TRBJ1-2
V gene: TRBV15
clone size: NA
D gene: NA
CDR3 protein: CATSIGADGYTF
CDR3 DNA: TGTGCCACCAGCATTGGGGCGGATGGCTACACCTTC

J gene: TRBJ2-7
V gene: TRBV6-5
clone size: NA
D gene: TRBD1
CDR3 protein: CASSYAGQGYEQYF
CDR3 DNA: TGTGCCAGCAGTTATGCGGGACAGGGCTACGAGCAGTACTTC

J gene: TRBJ1-2
V gene: TRBV7-9
clone size: NA
D gene: NA
CDR3 protein: CASSSGGGSGYTF
CDR3 DNA: TGTGCCAGCAGCTCCGGGGGGGGCTCTGGCTACACCTTC

J gene: TRBJ2-7
V gene: TRBV4-3
clone size: NA
D gene: NA
CDR3 protein: CASSQDGGHYEQYF
CDR3 DNA: TGCGCCAGCAGCCAAGATGGGGGGCACTACGAGCAGTACTTC

J gene: TRBJ2-7
V gene: TRBV7-9
clone size: NA
D gene: NA
CDR3 protein: CASGPVTYEQYF
CDR3 DNA: TGTGCCAGCGGTCCCGTGACCTACGAGCAGTACTTC

J gene: TRBJ2-7
V gene: TRBV28
clone size: NA
D gene: NA
CDR3 protein: CASSLQGGGNEQYF
CDR3 DNA: TGTGCCAGCAGCTTACAGGGAGGTGGCAACGAGCAGTACTTC

J gene: TRBJ2-7
V gene: TRBV21-1
clone size: NA
D gene: NA
CDR3 protein: CASSHQGAYEQYF
CDR3 DNA: TGTGCCAGCAGTCATCAGGGGGCTTACGAGCAGTACTTC

J gene: TRBJ2-1
V gene: TRBV19
clone size: NA
D gene: TRBD1
CDR3 protein: CASSLSGQPNEQFF
CDR3 DNA: TGTGCCAGTAGTCTGTCGGGACAGCCGAATGAGCAGTTCTTC

J gene: TRBJ1-5
V gene: TRBV27
clone size: NA
D gene: NA
CDR3 protein: CASSLVGVYSNQPQHF
CDR3 DNA: TGTGCCAGCAGTTTGGTGGGCGTATATAGCAATCAGCCCCAGCATTTT

J gene: TRBJ1-5
V gene: TRBV7-9
clone size: NA
D gene: NA
CDR3 protein: CASSLGTHSNQPQHF
CDR3 DNA: TGTGCCAGCAGCTTAGGGACTCATAGCAATCAGCCCCAGCATTTT

J gene: TRBJ2-1
V gene: TRBV21-1
clone size: NA
D gene: NA
CDR3 protein: CASSKIAGGLLYNEQFF
CDR3 DNA: TGTGCCAGCAGCAAAATAGCGGGAGGGCTATTATACAATGAGCAGTTCTTC

J gene: TRBJ1-2
V gene: TRBV6-1
clone size: NA
D gene: TRBD1
CDR3 protein: CASSEWDSVGYTF
CDR3 DNA: TGTGCCAGCAGTGAATGGGACAGTGTTGGCTACACCTTC

J gene: TRBJ2-7
V gene: TRBV4-1
clone size: NA
D gene: NA
CDR3 protein: CASSQAPRYEQYF
CDR3 DNA: TGCGCCAGCAGCCAAGCCCCTAGGTACGAGCAGTACTTC

J gene: TRBJ2-7
V gene: TRBV5-4
clone size: NA
D gene: NA
CDR3 protein: CASSKDISYEQYF
CDR3 DNA: TGTGCCAGCAGCAAGGACATCTCCTACGAGCAGTACTTC

J gene: TRBJ2-1
V gene: TRBV2
clone size: NA
D gene: TRBD2
CDR3 protein: CASRGKGIAGVGSYNEQFF
CDR3 DNA: TGTGCCAGCAGGGGGAAGGGGATAGCGGGAGTAGGGTCCTACAATGAGCAGTTCTTC

J gene: TRBJ2-7
V gene: TRBV5-1
clone size: NA
D gene: NA
CDR3 protein: CASTPRRGGTVYEQYF
CDR3 DNA: TGCGCCAGCACCCCGAGAAGGGGGGGCACTGTCTACGAGCAGTACTTC

J gene: TRBJ2-7
V gene: TRBV5-4
clone size: NA
D gene: NA
CDR3 protein: CASSLVGGKYEQYF
CDR3 DNA: TGTGCCAGCAGCTTGGTCGGGGGAAAATACGAGCAGTACTTC

J gene: TRBJ2-7
V gene: TRBV5-6
clone size: NA
D gene: TRBD2
CDR3 protein: CASSLGTSGYEQYF
CDR3 DNA: TGTGCCAGCAGCTTGGGGACTAGCGGCTACGAGCAGTACTTC

J gene: TRBJ2-3
V gene: TRBV4-2
clone size: NA
D gene: TRBD2
CDR3 protein: CASSQDGTSGAAGDTQYF
CDR3 DNA: TGTGCCAGCAGCCAAGACGGGACTAGCGGGGCGGCGGGTGATACGCAGTATTTT

J gene: TRBJ1-6
V gene: TRBV5-6
clone size: NA
D gene: NA
CDR3 protein: CASSPGNSPLHF
CDR3 DNA: TGTGCCAGCAGCCCAGGGAATTCACCCCTCCACTTT

J gene: TRBJ2-1
V gene: TRBV4-3
clone size: once
D gene: NA
CDR3 protein: CASSSTPDFYNEQFF
CDR3 DNA: TGCGCCAGCAGCTCCACCCCGGACTTCTACAATGAGCAGTTCTTC

J gene: TRBJ1-1
V gene: TRBV6-5
clone size: few
D gene: NA
CDR3 protein: CASSYPGNTEAFF
CDR3 DNA: TGTGCCAGCAGTTACCCCGGGAACACTGAAGCTTTCTTT

J gene: TRBJ2-7
V gene: TRBV28
clone size: NA
D gene: NA
CDR3 protein: CASSFENPGPYEQYF
CDR3 DNA: TGTGCCAGCAGTTTTGAAAATCCAGGTCCCTACGAGCAGTACTTC

J gene: TRBJ2-3
V gene: TRBV13
clone size: NA
D gene: TRBD2
CDR3 protein: CASSLETGTSTTTQYF
CDR3 DNA: TGTGCCAGCAGCTTAGAAACCGGGACTAGCACAACAACGCAGTATTTT

J gene: TRBJ2-7
V gene: TRBV11-1
clone size: NA
D gene: NA
CDR3 protein: CASSPPFDEQYF
CDR3 DNA: TGTGCCAGCAGCCCGCCATTTGACGAGCAGTACTTC

J gene: TRBJ2-7
V gene: TRBV5-1
clone size: NA
D gene: NA
CDR3 protein: CASREGLASYEQYF
CDR3 DNA: TGCGCCAGCAGAGAGGGGCTAGCGTCCTACGAGCAGTACTTC

J gene: TRBJ1-2
V gene: TRBV29-1
clone size: once
D gene: TRBD1
CDR3 protein: CSVWTGANYGYTF
CDR3 DNA: TGCAGCGTTTGGACAGGGGCGAACTATGGCTACACCTTC

J gene: TRBJ2-1
V gene: TRBV19
clone size: NA
D gene: TRBD2
CDR3 protein: CASSTGLAGYNEQFF
CDR3 DNA: TGTGCCAGTAGTACGGGACTAGCGGGCTACAATGAGCAGTTCTTC

J gene: TRBJ2-5
V gene: TRBV14
clone size: NA
D gene: NA
CDR3 protein: CASSQDIGGTFRETQYF
CDR3 DNA: TGTGCCAGCAGCCAGGATATTGGGGGAACTTTCCGAGAGACCCAGTACTTC

J gene: TRBJ2-5
V gene: TRBV5-6
clone size: once
D gene: NA
CDR3 protein: CASSFEGVLQETQYF
CDR3 DNA: TGTGCCAGCAGCTTCGAAGGCGTGCTCCAGGAGACCCAGTACTTC

J gene: TRBJ2-7
V gene: TRBV4-1
clone size: NA
D gene: NA
CDR3 protein: CASSQARGDEQYF
CDR3 DNA: TGCGCCAGCAGCCAAGCCAGGGGGGACGAGCAGTACTTC

J gene: TRBJ2-1
V gene: TRBV5-1
clone size: NA
D gene: NA
CDR3 protein: CPTVDGNYEQFF
CDR3 DNA: TGCCCCACCGTGGACGGGAACTATGAGCAGTTCTTC

J gene: TRBJ2-1
V gene: TRBV11-2
clone size: NA
D gene: NA
CDR3 protein: CASSLDLGGWQFF
CDR3 DNA: TGTGCCAGCAGCTTAGATCTGGGGGGATGGCAGTTCTTC

J gene: TRBJ1-1
V gene: TRBV5-6
clone size: NA
D gene: NA
CDR3 protein: CASSFSMNTEAFF
CDR3 DNA: TGTGCCAGCAGCTTTTCGATGAACACTGAAGCTTTCTTT

J gene: TRBJ2-7
V gene: TRBV7-9
clone size: NA
D gene: NA
CDR3 protein: CASSSNAGSDKRSYEQYF
CDR3 DNA: TGTGCCAGCAGCTCTAATGCGGGGTCTGATAAGCGGTCCTACGAGCAGTACTTC

J gene: TRBJ2-5
V gene: TRBV4-1
clone size: once
D gene: NA
CDR3 protein: CASSLPGGQETQYF
CDR3 DNA: TGCGCCAGCAGCTTACCCGGGGGTCAAGAGACCCAGTACTTC

J gene: TRBJ2-3
V gene: TRBV13
clone size: NA
D gene: TRBD2
CDR3 protein: CASSGVTSGPSTDTQYF
CDR3 DNA: TGTGCCAGCAGCGGAGTGACTAGCGGCCCTAGCACAGATACGCAGTATTTT

J gene: TRBJ2-3
V gene: TRBV27
clone size: NA
D gene: TRBD2
CDR3 protein: CASSPYSWTSGTDTQYF
CDR3 DNA: TGTGCCAGCAGTCCGTATTCTTGGACTAGCGGCACAGATACGCAGTATTTT

J gene: TRBJ1-1
V gene: TRBV9
clone size: NA
D gene: TRBD1
CDR3 protein: CASSVGSIGGSGNTEAFF
CDR3 DNA: TGTGCCAGCAGCGTAGGATCGATAGGGGGCTCAGGGAACACTGAAGCTTTCTTT

J gene: TRBJ2-7
V gene: TRBV30
clone size: NA
D gene: TRBD2
CDR3 protein: CAWGNPRSGRPYEQYF
CDR3 DNA: TGTGCCTGGGGGAACCCTCGGAGCGGGAGACCCTACGAGCAGTACTTC

J gene: TRBJ2-1
V gene: TRBV6-1
clone size: NA
D gene: NA
CDR3 protein: CASSAIRDSPDQEQFF
CDR3 DNA: TGTGCCAGCAGTGCGATCCGGGACTCCCCCGATCAGGAGCAGTTCTTC

J gene: TRBJ2-7
V gene: TRBV5-1
clone size: NA
D gene: TRBD2
CDR3 protein: CASNGGDSYEQYF
CDR3 DNA: TGCGCCAGCAACGGGGGGGACTCCTACGAGCAGTACTTC

J gene: TRBJ2-7
V gene: TRBV28
clone size: NA
D gene: TRBD2
CDR3 protein: CASSILAGPYEQYF
CDR3 DNA: TGTGCCAGCAGTATTCTAGCGGGTCCCTACGAGCAGTACTTC

J gene: TRBJ2-5
V gene: TRBV6-5
clone size: NA
D gene: NA
CDR3 protein: CASSRKGQQETQYF
CDR3 DNA: TGTGCCAGCAGTCGCAAAGGACAGCAAGAGACCCAGTACTTC

J gene: TRBJ1-1
V gene: TRBV27
clone size: once
D gene: NA
CDR3 protein: CASSLSDGTEAFF
CDR3 DNA: TGTGCCAGCAGTTTATCAGATGGCACTGAAGCTTTCTTT

J gene: TRBJ2-1
V gene: TRBV27
clone size: NA
D gene: NA
CDR3 protein: CASSLSSTGAEQFF
CDR3 DNA: TGTGCCAGCAGTTTATCTAGCACGGGTGCTGAGCAGTTCTTC

J gene: TRBJ2-7
V gene: TRBV5-6
clone size: NA
D gene: NA
CDR3 protein: CASSPLGDTFSQYF
CDR3 DNA: TGTGCCAGCAGCCCCTTAGGGGACACCTTCTCGCAGTACTTC

J gene: TRBJ2-3
V gene: TRBV9
clone size: NA
D gene: TRBD1
CDR3 protein: CASSPGQAAKDTQYF
CDR3 DNA: TGTGCCAGCAGCCCCGGACAGGCGGCCAAAGATACGCAGTATTTT

J gene: TRBJ2-7
V gene: TRBV11-2
clone size: NA
D gene: TRBD1
CDR3 protein: CASSGGGTGDYEQYF
CDR3 DNA: TGTGCCAGCAGTGGAGGCGGGACAGGGGACTACGAGCAGTACTTC

J gene: TRBJ2-7
V gene: TRBV7-2
clone size: NA
D gene: TRBD1
CDR3 protein: CASSLDGTGAYEQYF
CDR3 DNA: TGTGCCAGCAGCTTAGACGGGACAGGTGCCTACGAGCAGTACTTC

J gene: TRBJ1-4
V gene: TRBV9
clone size: NA
D gene: TRBD1
CDR3 protein: CASSGGQYNEKLFF
CDR3 DNA: TGTGCCAGCAGCGGGGGACAGTATAATGAAAAACTGTTTTTT

J gene: TRBJ2-3
V gene: TRBV2
clone size: once
D gene: TRBD1
CDR3 protein: CARQGSADTQYF
CDR3 DNA: TGTGCCAGACAGGGGTCGGCAGATACGCAGTATTTT